This TCR beta chain is from a study of blood T cell repertoires in COVID-19. Under the authors' procedure: It was from reference gene primer amplification that nucleated cell counts were estimated. Assay: immunoSEQ multiplex PCR; the TCRdb copy retains only in-frame clones and omits some. V and J calls and clone size are given by that table; D and trimming were obtained from the DNA. The sample includes roughly 190,000 clones, roughly four fifths seen only once; the top ten take 5% to 6.5%. V was clipped by 0 bases and J by 2 bases, with 17 bases between them. The CDR3 has 17 residues. Germline CDR1 is MNHNS and CDR2 is SASEGT.

The specimen was peripheral blood. This TCR was sampled from a woman between 70 and 85 years old with active or convalescent COVID-19. The chain uses TRBV6-1 and TRBJ2-7, with D perhaps TRBD2 (6 bases). The CDR3 coding sequence is TGTGCCAGCAGTGAAGCTCGAGGGCAGGGAGGCCCCTACGAGCAGTACTTC. Its protein product is CASSEARGQGGPYEQYF.